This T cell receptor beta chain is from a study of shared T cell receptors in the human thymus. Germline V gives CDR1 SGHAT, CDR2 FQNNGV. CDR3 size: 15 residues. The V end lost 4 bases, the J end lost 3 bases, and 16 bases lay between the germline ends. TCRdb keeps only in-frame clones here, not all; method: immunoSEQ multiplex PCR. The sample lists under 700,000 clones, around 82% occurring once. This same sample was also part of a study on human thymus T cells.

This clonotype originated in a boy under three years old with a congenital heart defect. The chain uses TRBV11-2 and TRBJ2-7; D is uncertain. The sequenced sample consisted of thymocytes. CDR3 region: CASSSHEPIFYEQYF. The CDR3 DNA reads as TGTGCCAGCAGCTCCCATGAGCCCATTTTCTACGAGCAGTACTTC.